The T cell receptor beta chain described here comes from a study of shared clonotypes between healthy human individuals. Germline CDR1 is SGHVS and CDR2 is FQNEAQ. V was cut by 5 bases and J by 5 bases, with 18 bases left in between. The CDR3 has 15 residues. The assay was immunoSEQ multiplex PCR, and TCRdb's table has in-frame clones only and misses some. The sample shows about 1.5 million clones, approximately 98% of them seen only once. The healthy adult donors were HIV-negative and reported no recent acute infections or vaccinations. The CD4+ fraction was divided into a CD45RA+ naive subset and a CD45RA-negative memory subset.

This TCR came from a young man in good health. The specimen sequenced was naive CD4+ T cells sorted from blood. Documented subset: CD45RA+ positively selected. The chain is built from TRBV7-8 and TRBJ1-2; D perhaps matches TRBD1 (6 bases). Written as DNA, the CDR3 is TGTGCCAGCAGCCCCGACTCAACTAGGGGGTATGGCTACACCTTC. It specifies CASSPDSTRGYGYTF.